Sequencing of this T cell receptor beta chain was carried out in a study of cytomegalovirus exposure and HLA in healthy donors. 13 Jbeta primers and 60 Vbeta primers were used for the PCR. Per the original methods: An analysis performed later counted roughly 80 million unique TCR beta chains (approximately 10 million of them shared). TCRdb keeps only in-frame clones here, not all; method: immunoSEQ multiplex PCR. V, J and clone size derive from that table, while D and trimming were established from the DNA sequence. This table has 90,000 to 150,000 clones, 76% appearing once. Comments on this clone: The antigen is undetermined.

Trimming stripped 7 bases from V and 4 bases from J, with 8 bases between. Germline CDR1 LNHDA, CDR2 SQIVND (reference sequence). The CDR3 is made up of 11 amino acids. Those who donated were healthy bone marrow donors. Study observations and caveats: The study recorded about 160 TCR beta chains that were cytomegalovirus-associated. Previously analyzed data showed that most TCR beta V segments were productive at a frequency of about 90% or about 30%.

The source of this sequence is a man in his forties or fifties in good health and CMV-seropositive. The chain employs TRBV19 and TRBJ2-7; D is unclear. The sequenced sample consisted of PBMCs. This CDR3 is CASTRGYEQYF. The CDR3 DNA reads as TGTGCCAGTACCCGAGGATACGAGCAGTACTTC.